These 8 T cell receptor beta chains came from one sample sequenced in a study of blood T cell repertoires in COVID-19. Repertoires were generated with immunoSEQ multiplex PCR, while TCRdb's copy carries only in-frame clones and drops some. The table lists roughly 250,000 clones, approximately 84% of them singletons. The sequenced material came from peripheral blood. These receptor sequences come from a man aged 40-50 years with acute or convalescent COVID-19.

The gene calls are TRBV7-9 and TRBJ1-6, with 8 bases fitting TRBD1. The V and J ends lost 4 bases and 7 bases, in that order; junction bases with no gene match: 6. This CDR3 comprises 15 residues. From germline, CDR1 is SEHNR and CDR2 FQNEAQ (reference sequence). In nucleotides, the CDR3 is TGTGCCAGCAGCTCCCGGACAGGGAGGAATTCACCCCTCCACTTT. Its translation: CASSSRTGRNSPLHF.

The CDR3 reads CAIRPRGAETQYF. Written as DNA, the CDR3 is TGTGCCATCCGACCCAGGGGCGCGGAGACCCAGTACTTC. V usage is TRBV2 and J usage is TRBJ2-5; D perhaps matches TRBD1 (6 bases). This CDR3 region has 13 residues. V lost 10 bases to trimming and J lost 5 bases, with 17 bases between them. The germline gives CDR1 SNHLY, CDR2 FYNNEI.

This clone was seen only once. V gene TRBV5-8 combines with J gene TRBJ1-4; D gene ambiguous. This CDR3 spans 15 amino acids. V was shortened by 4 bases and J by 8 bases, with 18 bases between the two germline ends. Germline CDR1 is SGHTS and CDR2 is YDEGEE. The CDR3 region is CASSLSGRSKEKLFF. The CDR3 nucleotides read TGTGCCAGCAGCCTTTCCGGTCGGTCGAAAGAAAAACTGTTTTTT.

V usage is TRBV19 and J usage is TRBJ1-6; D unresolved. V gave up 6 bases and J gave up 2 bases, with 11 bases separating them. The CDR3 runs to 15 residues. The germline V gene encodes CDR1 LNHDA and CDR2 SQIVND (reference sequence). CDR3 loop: CASSRGQTYNSPLHF. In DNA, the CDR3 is TGTGCCAGTAGCCGGGGTCAAACCTATAATTCACCCCTCCACTTT. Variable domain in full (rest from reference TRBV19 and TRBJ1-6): DGGITQSPKYLFRKEGQNVTLSCEQNLNHDAMYWYRQDPGQGLRLIYYSQIVNDFQKGDIAEGYSVSREKKESFPLTVTSAQKNPTAFYLCASSRGQTYNSPLHFGNGTRLTVT.

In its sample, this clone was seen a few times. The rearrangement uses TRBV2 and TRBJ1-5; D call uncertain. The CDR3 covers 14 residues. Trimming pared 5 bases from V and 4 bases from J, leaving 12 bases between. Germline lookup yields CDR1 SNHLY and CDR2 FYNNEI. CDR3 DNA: TGTGCCAGCAGTCCCAGGAATTCTAATCAGCCCCAGCATTTT. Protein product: CASSPRNSNQPQHF.

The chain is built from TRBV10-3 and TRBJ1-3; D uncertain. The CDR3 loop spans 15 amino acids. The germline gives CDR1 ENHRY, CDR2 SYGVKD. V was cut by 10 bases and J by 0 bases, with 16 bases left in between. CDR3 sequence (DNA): TGTGCCAGTAGTCCAACTCCCGTCTCTGGAAACACCATATATTTT. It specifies CASSPTPVSGNTIYF.

Here the CDR3 reads CASSLTGQGRYYGYTF. CDR3 nucleotide sequence: TGTGCCAGCAGCTTGACCGGACAGGGACGCTACTATGGCTACACCTTC. V usage is TRBV5-4 and J usage is TRBJ1-2; 8 bases are a match to TRBD1. The germline CDR1 and CDR2 sequences are SGHNT and YYREEE (reference sequence). The CDR3 extends over 16 amino acids. Germline trimming cut 1 base from V and 3 bases from J; bases unmatched to any gene: 8.

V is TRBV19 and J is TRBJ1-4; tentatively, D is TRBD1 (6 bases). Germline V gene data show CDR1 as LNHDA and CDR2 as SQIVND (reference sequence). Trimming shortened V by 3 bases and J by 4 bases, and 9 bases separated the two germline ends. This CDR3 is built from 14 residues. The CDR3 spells CASSIGQRNEKLFF. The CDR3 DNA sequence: TGTGCCAGTAGTATTGGACAGCGTAATGAAAAACTGTTTTTT.